The source of this T cell receptor (beta chain) is a study of technical replicates of blood from a few donors. Trimming removed 4 bases at V and 6 bases at J, with 22 bases between. The CDR3 is made up of 16 amino acids. The V gene's germline CDR1 is SGHDT and CDR2 YYEEEE. This table comes from immunoSEQ multiplex PCR, and its TCRdb copy is limited to in-frame clones, with some not included. This table holds roughly 80,000 clones, under 96% found once. The receptor's source is a human donor in good health. Material for sequencing was T cells isolated from PBMCs. The chain uses TRBV5-6 and TRBJ1-2; D unclear. The chain's CDR3 is CASSPTSSLKTDGYTF. As DNA, the CDR3 is TGTGCCAGCAGCCCGACTTCGAGCCTTAAGACGGATGGCTACACCTTC.